This TCR beta chain was documented in a study of T cells in Graves' hyperthyroidism and ophthalmopathy (dated by TCRdb to the late 2010s). For the wider study: Peripheral blood samples were taken at initial diagnosis, before any treatment was given. A discovery cohort of around 100 patients, 43 with Graves' ophthalmopathy and 55 to 60 with stable Graves' hyperthyroidism, was used to find distinguishing TCR V-J signatures. Whether ophthalmopathy could be predicted prospectively was tested in an independent validation cohort made up of about 18 hyperthyroidism patients plus 17 patients who later progressed to ophthalmopathy. For training and testing, the 100 or so patients in the discovery cohort were randomly divided in a 7:3 ratio. In addition, the study compared T-cell repertoires in thyroid tissue and in blood from six Graves' hyperthyroidism patients. After sampling, hyperthyroidism patients received methimazole starting at 30 mg daily, and ophthalmopathy patients received high-dose intravenous methylprednisolone. According to the paper, TCR Vbeta CDR3 sequencing was carried out on 135 peripheral blood samples, which came from around 43 ophthalmopathy, around 75 hyperthyroidism and about 17 progressor patients.

The full study reports these points: No statistical method was used to fix the sample size in advance, and group allocation was not hidden from the investigators. In validation, the model predicted progression to ophthalmopathy with 55% to 71% sensitivity and approximately 72% specificity, a median of around six months before onset. In cross-validation, a model built on a 13 V-J signature told ophthalmopathy apart from stable hyperthyroidism with just under 90% sensitivity and around 81% specificity, and in testing the same model reached 80%/75%. Blood samples also contained most of the expanded thyroid clonotypes (frequency above 0.001), which suggests that blood repertoires may reflect thyroid immune responses.

The CDR3 spans 12 residues, from the cysteine through the phenylalanine. Solely the CDR3 DNA is kept, with 36 bases framed from the first base. CDR1 is given as MNHEY and CDR2 as SVGEGT, both from the germline V gene. Trimming removed 10 bases from V and 5 bases from J; the gene matches leave 3 bases unexplained. A patient counted as having stable Graves' hyperthyroidism if no progression to ophthalmopathy occurred over 18 months of follow-up. The hyperthyroidism patients were between 18 and 65 years old and newly diagnosed, with a disease duration of less than 2 months. Patients with uncontrolled infections, other autoimmune diseases, pregnancy or lactation were excluded. Clinical symptoms, serum thyroxine and TRAb, thyroid ultrasound, and orbital computed tomography formed the basis for the diagnoses. Ficoll-Paque density gradient centrifugation was used to isolate PBMCs from 8.5 to 10 ml of fresh peripheral blood. Total RNA was extracted using Trizol reagent, and RNA quality was assessed on an Agilent 2100 Bioanalyzer.

About this clonotype itself: The clone's antigen remains unknown. Within one base of it there is no much larger clone, and no base qualities were kept.

The TCR beta CDR3 regions were amplified from RNA transcripts. The TCR CDR3 was subjected to a first round of RT-PCR using the HTBI primer set and the Qiagen OneStep RT-PCR kit. Libraries were constructed in a second round of multiplex PCR, after which size selection and purification were performed. Sequencing of the libraries was done on an Illumina HiSeq2000 using paired-end 100 bp reads. The study's own analysis went as follows. SOAPnuke was used to process the raw data, with reads discarded if the reads contained adapters or uncalled bases, had a mean Phred below 15, or lacked an exact constant-primer or identifier match. High-quality paired reads were merged using COPE v1.2.5, and each unique nucleotide sequence was defined as a clonotype. MiTCR v1.1 was used to align the clonotypes against IMGT TRBV, TRBD and TRBJ reference segments. Analysis was restricted to V-J combinations with a frequency above 0.0001, which covered roughly 99% of repertoires. The TCS score was defined as F50 (clonal expansion) divided by E x V (chaos), with BLOSUM62-based TCRdist calculated between CDR3 peptides within each V-J. Welch's t-statistics and random forest reduced around 510 V-J features to 13, which were used in a naive Bayes classifier (R e1071). TCRdb applied fastp at Q25 and MiXCR to the public reads, then kept only in-frame beta chains. Here each entry gathers all rows of one CDR3 protein and keeps the most common genes and DNA. The V and J calls were determined by TCRdb, not by the authors. Recorded for this sample are hundreds of thousands of distinct CDR3 sequences; around 17% of them occurred a single time. The top ten constitute around 19% of the sample.

The sequence is built from TRBV6-2 or TRBV6-3 and TRBJ1-5; 9 bases in between match TRBD1. This TCR derives from a woman aged 18-29 years with Graves' hyperthyroidism. Sequencing was done on a sample of blood. The nucleotides read TGTGCCACCCGGACAGGGGATCAGCCCCAGCATTTT. Its protein is CATRTGDQPQHF.